The 27 T cell receptor beta chains reported below all come from one sample, sequenced in a study of OX40 agonist ivuxolimab in advanced cancers. Clones were read by immunoSEQ multiplex PCR, and TCRdb kept only the in-frame ones, dropping some. The sample lists fewer than 85,000 clones; 84% were seen once. The specimen was CD4+ or CD8+ T cells sorted from blood, collected in a trial of the OX40 agonist ivuxolimab. These receptors were taken from an adult with an advanced solid tumor such as melanoma, head and neck, liver or kidney cancer.

The V and J genes are TRBV9 and TRBJ1-1; maybe TRBD1 (6 bases). CDR1 and CDR2 from the germline V gene are SGDLS and YYNGEE. Trimming pared 4 bases from V and 5 bases from J, leaving 12 bases between. The CDR3 consists of 13 residues. The CDR3 nucleotides are TGTGCCAGCAGCACCGGACAGAGAACTGAAGCTTTCTTT. Protein sequence: CASSTGQRTEAFF.

This clone was counted only a few times. The chain links TRBV7-9 to TRBJ1-2; D is uncertain. The length of the CDR3 is 13 residues. Germline values: CDR1 SEHNR, CDR2 FQNEAQ (reference sequence). Trimming shortened V by 7 bases and J by 0 bases, and 9 bases separated the two germline ends. The CDR3 spells CASMDRTNYGYTF. The CDR3, as DNA: TGTGCCAGCATGGACCGAACTAACTATGGCTACACCTTC.

This rearrangement joins TRBV5-1 to TRBJ2-7; 11 bases agree with TRBD1. CDR1 is SGHRS, CDR2 YFSETQ, per germline. The V gene end was trimmed by 2 bases and the J gene end by 6 bases; junction bases not matched to a gene: 4. CDR3 size: 14 residues. This CDR3 reads CASSFGQGAVEQYF. The CDR3 DNA follows: TGCGCCAGCAGCTTCGGACAGGGGGCTGTCGAGCAGTACTTC.

This clone was counted a single time. This rearrangement joins TRBV27 to TRBJ2-3; D is perhaps TRBD2 (5 bases). This CDR3 contains 14 residues. V shed 6 bases and J shed 6 bases, with 16 bases lying between them. Germline assignment: CDR1 MNHEY and CDR2 SMNVEV (reference sequence). The CDR3: CASRFLYSVDTQYF. CDR3 DNA sequence: TGTGCCAGCAGGTTCCTCTATAGCGTTGATACGCAGTATTTT.

This sequence joins TRBV19 and TRBJ1-5; tentative D call: TRBD1 (5 bases). The CDR3 runs to 15 residues. V was pared by 6 bases and J by 3 bases, with 15 bases between. From germline, CDR1 is LNHDA and CDR2 SQIVND (reference sequence). DNA of the CDR3: TGTGCCAGTAGCAACCGCCGGGACGACAATCAGCCCCAGCATTTT. This codes for CASSNRRDDNQPQHF.

This clone was seen once. V gene TRBV19 combines with J gene TRBJ2-2, with 7 bases matching TRBD2. Per germline, CDR1 LNHDA and CDR2 SQIVND (reference sequence). The CDR3 covers 16 residues. The junction had 11 bases not matched to a gene; V was cut back by 4 bases and J by 6 bases. The CDR3 DNA reads TGTGCCAGTAGTAGGTTGACCCAGGGAGGGTCCGGGGAGCTGTTTTTT. Amino acids: CASSRLTQGGSGELFF.

The chain carries TRBV7-3 and TRBJ2-3; D gene unclear. Trimming removed 0 bases at V and 0 bases at J, with 7 bases between. CDR3 length equals 15 residues. Germline values: CDR1 SGHTA, CDR2 FQGTGA. The CDR3 sequence is CASSLTVGSTDTQYF. CDR3 in DNA: TGTGCCAGCAGCTTAACCGTCGGGAGCACAGATACGCAGTATTTT.

The rearrangement joins TRBV5-6 to TRBJ2-7; TRBD1 agrees at 9 bases. CDR1 is SGHDT, CDR2 YYEEEE, per germline. V lost 2 bases, J lost 5 bases, and 5 bases stayed unmatched. The CDR3 extends over 14 amino acids. The CDR3, as DNA: TGTGCCAGCAGCTTCCGGGACAGGGTTCACGAGCAGTACTTC. Translation gives CASSFRDRVHEQYF.

About this clone: Other DNA sequences in this sample translate to the same CDR3. The chain combines TRBV5-1 with TRBJ2-5; D possibly corresponds to TRBD1 (6 bases). Trimming took off 0 bases at V and 0 bases at J, with 6 bases between the two ends. The CDR3 spans 14 residues. Germline V gives CDR1 SGHRS, CDR2 YFSETQ. The CDR3 loop reads CASSLGTDQETQYF. In DNA, the CDR3 is TGCGCCAGCAGCTTGGGGACAGACCAAGAGACCCAGTACTTC.

The J gene is TRBJ2-5, the V gene TRBV28; D may be TRBD1 (6 bases). Germline V gene sequence: CDR1 MDHEN, CDR2 SYDVKM. V was clipped by 5 bases and J by 5 bases, with 18 bases between them. CDR3 length equals 15 residues. Here the CDR3 reads CASSLARGFEETQYF. The CDR3 nucleotides are TGTGCCAGCAGTCTTGCGAGGGGGTTCGAGGAGACCCAGTACTTC.

V and J are TRBV7-2 and TRBJ2-3; possible D gene TRBD1, 6 bases. From germline, CDR1 is SGHTA and CDR2 FQGNSA. The CDR3 is made up of 13 amino acids. Between the trimmed V and J ends, which lost 5 bases and 6 bases, there was a span of 12 bases. The CDR3, as DNA: TGTGCCAGCAGCAACCAGGGGCGGGATACGCAGTATTTT. Translation: CASSNQGRDTQYF.

J is TRBJ1-1 and V is TRBV28, with D possibly TRBD1 on 5 matching bases. Germline-derived CDR1 and CDR2 are MDHEN and SYDVKM. The germline V and J ends were trimmed by 4 bases and 10 bases, with 22 bases remaining between them. The CDR3 is 15 amino acids. CDR3 bases: TGTGCCAGCAGTTCCCTTTCCGTAGGGGCACGGGGAGCTTTCTTT. Protein: CASSSLSVGARGAFF.

V is TRBV28 and J is TRBJ2-6; a weak D match, TRBD1 (6 bases). Germline CDR1 is MDHEN and CDR2 is SYDVKM. CDR3 length: 15 residues. With 5 bases removed from V and 4 bases from J, the gap between germline ends came to 12 bases. CDR3 protein: CASSPQGTGANVLTF. DNA of the CDR3: TGTGCCAGCAGTCCACAGGGAACCGGGGCCAACGTCCTGACTTTC.

The chain links TRBV2 to TRBJ2-3, with 10 bases aligning to TRBD2. From germline, CDR1 is SNHLY and CDR2 FYNNEI. The CDR3 runs 15 residues. J was trimmed by 10 bases and V by 7 bases; bases with no gene match: 14. CDR3 sequence reads: CASTRTSGGPRAQYF. The CDR3 DNA reads TGTGCCAGCACCAGGACTAGCGGAGGCCCACGGGCGCAGTATTTT.

This chain joins TRBV19 and TRBJ2-5; TRBD2 might be the D (5 bases). The length of the CDR3 is 15 residues. V lost 4 bases to trimming and J lost 5 bases, with 17 bases between them. From germline, CDR1 is LNHDA and CDR2 SQIVND (reference sequence). The CDR3 is CASSTQTTSGETQYF. CDR3 in DNA: TGTGCCAGTAGTACCCAGACAACTTCGGGGGAGACCCAGTACTTC.

The chain has TRBV5-1 and TRBJ2-1; 7 nucleotides match TRBD2. Germline CDR1 and CDR2: SGHRS and YFSETQ. CDR3 size: 17 residues. The junction had 13 bases not matched to a gene; V was cut back by 4 bases and J by 3 bases. Here the CDR3 reads CASSPNLLGGSYNEQFF. DNA for the CDR3: TGCGCCAGCAGCCCCAACCTTCTAGGCGGGAGCTACAATGAGCAGTTCTTC.

This clone was counted a few times. The CDR3 protein is CASSFRVSETQYF. For the CDR3, the DNA is TGTGCCAGCAGCTTTAGGGTATCGGAGACCCAGTACTTC. This sequence joins TRBV7-6 and TRBJ2-5; no clear D gene. This CDR3 is 13 amino acids long. V was shortened by 3 bases and J by 5 bases, with 10 bases between the two germline ends. Germline CDR1 reads SGHVS; CDR2 reads FNYEAQ.

This chain connects TRBV15 to TRBJ1-1, with D tentatively TRBD1 (5 bases). CDR3 length: 15 amino acids. Germline V lookup: CDR1 LNHNV, CDR2 YYDKDF (reference sequence). The V and J ends lost 0 bases and 1 base respectively, with 9 bases between them. This CDR3 reads CATSRDQQENTEAFF. In nucleotides, the CDR3 is TGTGCCACCAGCAGAGATCAACAGGAGAACACTGAAGCTTTCTTT. Using reference TRBV15 and TRBJ1-1 for the parts outside the CDR3, the full variable domain is DAMVIQNPRYQVTQFGKPVTLSCSQTLNHNVMYWYQQKSSQAPKLLFHYYDKDFNNEADTPDNFQSRRPNTSFCFLDIRSPGLGDTAMYLCATSRDQQENTEAFFGQGTRLTVV.

The chain has TRBV5-1 and TRBJ2-3; the match to TRBD2 covers 8 bases. Germline CDR1 and CDR2: SGHRS and YFSETQ. The CDR3 covers 14 residues. The trim removed 4 bases at V and 6 bases at J, leaving 7 bases unmatched. CDR3 in amino acids: CASSREGVEDTQYF. CDR3 in DNA: TGCGCCAGCAGCCGGGAGGGGGTTGAGGATACGCAGTATTTT.

In its sample, this clone was seen once. V gene TRBV5-6 combines with J gene TRBJ2-1; 11 nucleotides match TRBD2. The CDR3 runs 15 residues. Germline V gene sequence: CDR1 SGHDT, CDR2 YYEEEE. Losses at the gene ends were 3 bases for V and 4 bases for J; bases not matched to a gene: 3. The CDR3, as DNA: TGTGCCAGCAGCTCGACTAGCGGGACTTACAATGAGCAGTTCTTC. Translating it yields CASSSTSGTYNEQFF. Using reference TRBV5-6 and TRBJ2-1 for the parts outside the CDR3, the full variable domain is DAGVTQSPTHLIKTRGQQVTLRCSPKSGHDTVSWYQQALGQGPQFIFQYYEEEERQRGNFPDRFSGHQFPNYSSELNVNALLLGDSALYLCASSSTSGTYNEQFFGPGTRLTVL.

This chain connects TRBV6-1 to TRBJ2-1; unclear D gene. Trimming removed 6 bases from V and 0 bases from J, with 9 bases in between. This CDR3 contains 14 residues. From germline, CDR1 is MNHNS and CDR2 SASEGT. DNA for the CDR3: TGTGCCAGCAGGAACCGAGGCTCCTACAATGAGCAGTTCTTC. This translates into CASRNRGSYNEQFF.

CDR3 coding DNA: TGTGCCAGCAGCATACCGGGACAGGGGGCCTCCTACGAGCAGTACTTC. Translation: CASSIPGQGASYEQYF. The gene calls are TRBV5-6 and TRBJ2-7; 12 bases map to TRBD1. The germline gives CDR1 SGHDT, CDR2 YYEEEE. The CDR3 runs 16 residues. The J segment lost 0 bases and the V segment lost 4 bases, leaving 5 bases of the junction unmatched.

The rearrangement uses TRBV11-3 and TRBJ2-1; D gene unclear. V was cut by 2 bases and J by 5 bases, with 16 bases left in between. CDR1 and CDR2 from the germline V gene are SGHNT and YENEEA. CDR3 length: 16 amino acids. CDR3 sequence (DNA): TGTGCCAGCAGCTTATTTTCCCCACCCGTCGACAATGAGCAGTTCTTC. Protein product: CASSLFSPPVDNEQFF. Together with reference TRBV11-3 and TRBJ2-1, the CDR3 gives the full variable domain: EAGVVQSPRYKIIEKKQPVAFWCNPISGHNTLYWYLQNLGQGPELLIRYENEEAVDDSQLPKDRFSAERLKGVDSTLKIQPAELGDSAVYLCASSLFSPPVDNEQFFGPGTRLTVL.

The chain couples TRBV18 to TRBJ2-7; 9 positions agree with TRBD2. Germline lookup yields CDR1 KGHSH and CDR2 LQKENI. Trimming at V came to 0 bases and at J to 5 bases, leaving 8 bases not matched to a gene. CDR3 length: 16 amino acids. DNA of the CDR3: TGTGCCAGCTCACCACCGGGACTAGCTTTAAACCACGAGCAGTACTTC. This gives the protein CASSPPGLALNHEQYF.

This clone was observed a handful of times. As DNA, the CDR3 is TGCGCCAGCAGCTTGGTGGGGAACACCGGGGAGCTGTTTTTT. Protein product: CASSLVGNTGELFF. The genes are TRBV5-1 and TRBJ2-2; no reliable D call. This CDR3 is 14 amino acids long. In germline, CDR1 is SGHRS, CDR2 YFSETQ. V lost 0 bases to trimming and J lost 1 base, with 4 bases between them.

V is TRBV5-6 and J is TRBJ2-1; TRBD2 matches 13 bases. After removal of 0 bases from V and 2 bases from J, the junction contained 5 bases not matched to a gene. This CDR3 is built from 18 residues. Germline V CDR1 and CDR2: SGHDT, YYEEEE. The CDR3 spells CASSLGLAGGHTYNEQFF. For the CDR3, the DNA is TGTGCCAGCAGCTTGGGACTAGCGGGGGGACATACCTACAATGAGCAGTTCTTC.

The rearrangement links TRBV7-3 to TRBJ1-1, with TRBD1 matching over 10 bases. Germline V gene lookup returns CDR1 SGHTA and CDR2 FQGTGA. This CDR3 has 13 residues. The trim removed 5 bases at V and 11 bases at J, leaving 8 bases unmatched. CDR3 nucleotide sequence: TGTGCCAGCAGCACGAGACAGGGGGCGCAGGCTTTCTTT. Protein: CASSTRQGAQAFF.